The 19 T cell receptor beta chains reported below all come from one sample, sequenced in a study of T cells after posttransplantation cyclophosphamide. Produced via immunoSEQ multiplex PCR; TCRdb's table is partial and in-frame only. The sample lists 20,000 to 30,000 clones, about 83% occurring once. The specimen sequenced was PBMCs. These receptors were collected from a woman in her sixties or seventies with a blood cancer, CMV-positive, and with a related stem cell donor.

This chain connects TRBV4-2 to TRBJ2-1, with D unresolved. Germline CDR1 is LGHNA and CDR2 is YNFKEQ. CDR3 size: 15 residues. V dropped 1 base and J dropped 5 bases, with 12 bases sitting between them. The chain's CDR3 is CASSQVMEPNNEQFF. As DNA, the CDR3 is TGTGCCAGCAGCCAAGTAATGGAGCCCAACAATGAGCAGTTCTTC.

The genes are TRBV5-5 and TRBJ2-7; possible D gene TRBD1, 5 bases. The length of the CDR3 is 14 residues. V lost 1 base and J lost 4, with 12 bases in between. CDR1 and CDR2 (germline): SGHKS, YYEKEE (reference sequence). For the CDR3, the DNA is TGTGCCAGCAGCTTGTCAGGGATTGAGTACGAGCAGTACTTC. This translates into CASSLSGIEYEQYF. Drawing the rest from reference TRBV5-5 and TRBJ2-7, the complete variable domain is DAGVTQSPTHLIKTRGQQVTLRCSPISGHKSVSWYQQVLGQGPQFIFQYYEKEERGRGNFPDRFSARQFPNYSSELNVNALLLGDSALYLCASSLSGIEYEQYFGPGTRLTVT.

The chain carries TRBV9 and TRBJ2-1, with TRBD1 identical over 7 bases. CDR1 is SGDLS, CDR2 YYNGEE, per germline. Trimming removed 2 bases from V and 5 bases from J; junction bases left unmatched: 7. CDR3 length: 15 amino acids. The CDR3 sequence is CASSVEGARHNEQFF. CDR3 coding DNA: TGTGCCAGCAGCGTCGAGGGGGCCCGGCACAATGAGCAGTTCTTC.

The V and J genes are TRBV7-9 and TRBJ1-3; D is unclear. Trimming shortened V by 7 bases and J by 0 bases, and 7 bases separated the two germline ends. The CDR3 contains 13 residues. Per germline, CDR1 SEHNR and CDR2 FQNEAQ (reference sequence). The CDR3 bases are TGTGCCAGCATGCGGAGCTCTGGAAACACCATATATTTT. This encodes CASMRSSGNTIYF. The full variable domain, rest sourced from reference TRBV7-9 and TRBJ1-3, is DTGVSQNPRHKITKRGQNVTFRCDPISEHNRLYWYRQTLGQGPEFLTYFQNEAQLEKSRLLSDRFSAERPKGSFSTLEIQRTEQGDSAMYLCASMRSSGNTIYFGEGSWLTVV.

V and J are TRBV7-6 and TRBJ2-7; weak D call: TRBD1 (6 bases). CDR1 SGHVS and CDR2 FNYEAQ come from the germline V gene. The V gene lost 1 base and the J gene lost 3 bases, with 13 bases spanning the gap. This CDR3 contains 15 residues. The CDR3 protein is CASSLVTQGIYEQYF. CDR3 DNA sequence: TGTGCCAGCAGCTTAGTCACACAGGGAATCTACGAGCAGTACTTC.

Points on this clone: This CDR3 is also generated by other DNA sequences in the sample. The chain couples TRBV27 to TRBJ1-1; 7 bases are a match to TRBD1. CDR1 and CDR2 (germline): MNHEY, SMNVEV (reference sequence). CDR3 length: 14 amino acids. J gave up 8 bases and V 5 bases, and 11 bases lay outside the gene matches. CDR3 nucleotides: TGTGCCAGCAGTGTCTCACAGGGGTTCGGGGAAGCTTTCTTT. This sequence encodes CASSVSQGFGEAFF.

J is TRBJ2-1 and V is TRBV7-3; the match to TRBD2 covers 12 bases. Germline CDR1 is SGHTA and CDR2 is FQGTGA. The CDR3 extends over 18 amino acids. V trimming: 2 bases; J trimming: 5 bases; junction bases outside the gene matches: 10. The chain's CDR3 is CASSLLTSRLAGDNEQFF. Written as DNA, the CDR3 is TGTGCCAGCAGCTTACTAACCTCCCGACTAGCGGGGGACAATGAGCAGTTCTTC.

As DNA, the CDR3 is TGTGCCAGCAGTGCCAACAGCTATGGCTACACCTTC. This codes for CASSANSYGYTF. This chain uses TRBV2 with TRBJ1-2; D gene unclear. Trimming removed 4 bases from V and 4 bases from J, with 7 bases in between. There are 12 residues in the CDR3. The germline V gene has CDR1 SNHLY and CDR2 FYNNEI.

The chain links TRBV5-5 to TRBJ1-5; weak D call: TRBD1 (5 bases). This CDR3 is 15 amino acids long. Deletions cut 1 base from V and 0 bases from J, with 8 bases between. CDR1 SGHKS and CDR2 YYEKEE come from the germline V gene (reference sequence). CDR3 region: CASSLQGYSNQPQHF. CDR3 bases: TGTGCCAGCAGCTTGCAGGGTTATAGCAATCAGCCCCAGCATTTT.

The V call is TRBV11-2, the J call TRBJ2-7; the match to TRBD1 covers 8 bases. The CDR3 length is 17 residues. CDR1 SGHAT and CDR2 FQNNGV come from the germline V gene. Trimming at V came to 4 bases and at J to 7 bases, leaving 18 bases not matched to a gene. As DNA, the CDR3 is TGTGCCAGCAGCTCGCTGAGAAGGACAGGGCCCCTTCGGGAGCAGTACTTC. Its protein product is CASSSLRRTGPLREQYF. Looking up the rest from reference TRBV11-2 and TRBJ2-7 gives the full variable domain: EAGVAQSPRYKIIEKRQSVAFWCNPISGHATLYWYQQILGQGPKLLIQFQNNGVVDDSQLPKDRFSAERLKGVDSTLKIQPAKLEDSAVYLCASSSLRRTGPLREQYFGPGTRLTVT.

This clone was recorded only once. The same CDR3 can be traced to other DNA sequences in this sample. Here the CDR3 DNA reads TGTGCCAGTAAAGCAGGGTCAATTAGGACCGGGGAGCTGTTTTTT. It codes for CASKAGSIRTGELFF. The V and J genes are TRBV19 and TRBJ2-2; D is possibly TRBD1 (5 bases). The length of the CDR3 is 15 residues. In germline, CDR1 is LNHDA, CDR2 SQIVND (reference sequence). Trimming removed 7 bases at V and 5 bases at J, with 17 bases between.

CDR3 sequence reads: CASSRPGQGAGGELFF. The CDR3 bases are TGCGCCAGCAGCAGACCGGGACAGGGGGCCGGCGGGGAGCTGTTTTTT. The chain combines TRBV4-1 with TRBJ2-2, with 12 bases identical to TRBD1. The V segment lost 5 bases and the J segment 7 bases; nucleotides outside the gene matches: 8. CDR1 and CDR2 from the germline V gene are MGHRA and YSYEKL. The CDR3 loop spans 16 amino acids.

The genes are TRBV7-3 and TRBJ1-1; TRBD1 is a possible D gene (6 bases). V was pared by 3 bases and J by 4 bases, with 12 bases between. This CDR3 comprises 14 residues. Germline loops: CDR1 SGHTA, CDR2 FQGTGA. For the CDR3, the DNA is TGTGCCAGCAGCTTCAGGGGCTTGGGCACTGAAGCTTTCTTT. Encoded protein: CASSFRGLGTEAFF.

The rearrangement joins TRBV27 to TRBJ1-2; D perhaps matches TRBD1 (6 bases). Trimming cost V 7 bases and J 7 bases, with 22 bases left between them. The CDR3 length is 15 residues. The germline gives CDR1 MNHEY, CDR2 SMNVEV (reference sequence). CDR3 sequence reads: CASKGGGSARGGYTF. CDR3 DNA sequence: TGTGCCAGCAAGGGGGGGGGATCGGCAAGGGGTGGCTACACCTTC.

The sample holds one count of this clone. J is TRBJ1-2 and V is TRBV7-9; D gene unclear. The V end lost 0 bases, the J end lost 8 bases, and 16 bases lay between the germline ends. The CDR3 has 15 amino acids. From germline, CDR1 is SEHNR and CDR2 FQNEAQ (reference sequence). CDR3 DNA sequence: TGTGCCAGCAGCTTAGCGTCACGGGTTCGGCGGGGCTACACCTTC. Its translation is CASSLASRVRRGYTF.

Concerning this clone itself: At one of its ends the junction is not consistent with the germline gene, which may arise from a read error. This sequence joins TRBV7-7 and TRBJ2-7, with 7 bases lining up with TRBD1. The germline CDR1 and CDR2 sequences are SSHAT and FNYEAQ (reference sequence). The CDR3 runs to 16 residues. The CDR3 protein is CASSSPIRQGCDEQYF. CDR3 DNA sequence: TGTGCTAGCAGCTCCCCGATCAGACAGGGTTGCGACGAGCAGTACTTC. Supplemented by reference TRBV7-7 and TRBJ2-7, the full variable domain reads GAGVSQSPRYKVTKRGQDVTLRCDPISSHATLYWYQQALGQGPEFLTYFNYEAQPDKSGLPSDRFSAERPEGSISTLTIQRTEQRDSAMYRCASSSPIRQGCDEQYFGPGTRLTVT.

The rearrangement joins TRBV9 to TRBJ2-1, with a possible D match to TRBD1 (5 bases). The CDR3 spans 15 residues. Germline loops: CDR1 SGDLS, CDR2 YYNGEE. V was pared by 4 bases and J by 2 bases, with 13 bases between. In DNA, the CDR3 is TGTGCCAGCAGCCCCAGGGTCGGACCCTACAATGAGCAGTTCTTC. Amino acids: CASSPRVGPYNEQFF.

This chain joins TRBV5-5 and TRBJ2-7; D might be TRBD1 (7 bases). Germline loops: CDR1 SGHKS, CDR2 YYEKEE (reference sequence). This CDR3 has 16 amino acids. The V end lost 4 bases, the J end lost 7 bases, and 24 bases lay between the germline ends. CDR3 in amino acids: CASSPIRDSKREEQYF. CDR3 coding DNA: TGTGCCAGCAGCCCCATCCGGGACAGTAAACGGGAGGAGCAGTACTTC.

The rearrangement links TRBV10-2 to TRBJ1-3; D remains ambiguous. The CDR3 spans 14 residues. Looked up from germline, CDR1 is WSHSY and CDR2 is SAAADI. V was cut by 7 bases and J by 1 base, with 11 bases left in between. The CDR3 DNA reads TGCGCCAGCAACGGAGGGTGGTCTGGAAACACCATATATTTT. Amino acids: CASNGGWSGNTIYF.